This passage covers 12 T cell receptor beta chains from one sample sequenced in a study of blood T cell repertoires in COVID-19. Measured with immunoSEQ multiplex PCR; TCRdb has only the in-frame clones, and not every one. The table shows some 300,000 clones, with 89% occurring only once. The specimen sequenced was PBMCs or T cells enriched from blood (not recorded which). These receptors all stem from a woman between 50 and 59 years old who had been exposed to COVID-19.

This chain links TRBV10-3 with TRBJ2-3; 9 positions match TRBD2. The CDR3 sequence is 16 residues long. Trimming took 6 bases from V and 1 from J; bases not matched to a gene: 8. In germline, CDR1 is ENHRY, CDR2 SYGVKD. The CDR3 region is CAISPTVAGGTDTQYF. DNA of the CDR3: TGTGCCATCAGCCCTACCGTAGCGGGGGGCACAGATACGCAGTATTTT.

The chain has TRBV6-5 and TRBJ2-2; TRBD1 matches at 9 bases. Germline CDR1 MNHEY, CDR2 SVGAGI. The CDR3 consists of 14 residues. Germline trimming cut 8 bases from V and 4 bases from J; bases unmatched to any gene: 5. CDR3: CASGRDRVTGELFF. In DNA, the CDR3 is TGTGCCAGCGGGAGGGACAGGGTCACCGGGGAGCTGTTTTTT.

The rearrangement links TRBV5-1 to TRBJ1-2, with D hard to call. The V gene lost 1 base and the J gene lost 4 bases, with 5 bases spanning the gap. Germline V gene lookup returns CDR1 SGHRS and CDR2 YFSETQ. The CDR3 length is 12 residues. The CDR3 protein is CASSLSSYGYTF. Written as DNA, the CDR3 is TGCGCCAGCAGCTTGTCCAGCTATGGCTACACCTTC.

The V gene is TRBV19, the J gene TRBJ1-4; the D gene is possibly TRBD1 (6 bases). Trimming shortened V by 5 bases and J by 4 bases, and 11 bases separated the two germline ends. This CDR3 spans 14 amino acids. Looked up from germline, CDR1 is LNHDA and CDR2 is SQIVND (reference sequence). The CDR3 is CASSPRGGNEKLFF. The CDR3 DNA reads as TGTGCCAGTAGTCCAAGGGGGGGTAATGAAAAACTGTTTTTT.

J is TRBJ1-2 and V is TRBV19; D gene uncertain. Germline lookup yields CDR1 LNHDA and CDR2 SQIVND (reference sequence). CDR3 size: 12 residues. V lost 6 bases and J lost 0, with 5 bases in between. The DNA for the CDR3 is TGTGCCAGTAGCAGGCCTAACTATGGCTACACCTTC. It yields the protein CASSRPNYGYTF.

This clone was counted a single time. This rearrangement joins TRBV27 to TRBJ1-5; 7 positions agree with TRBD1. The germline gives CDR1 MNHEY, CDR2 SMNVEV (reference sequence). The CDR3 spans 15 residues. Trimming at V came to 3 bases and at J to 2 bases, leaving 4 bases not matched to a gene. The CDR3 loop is CASSLTGLGNQPQHF. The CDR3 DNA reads TGTGCCAGCAGTTTGACAGGGCTGGGCAATCAGCCCCAGCATTTT.

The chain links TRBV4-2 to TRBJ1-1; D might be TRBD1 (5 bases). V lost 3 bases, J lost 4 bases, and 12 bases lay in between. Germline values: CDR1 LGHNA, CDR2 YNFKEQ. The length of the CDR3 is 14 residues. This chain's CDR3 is CASSQAWGGTEAFF. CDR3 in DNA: TGTGCCAGCAGCCAGGCGTGGGGCGGCACTGAAGCTTTCTTT.

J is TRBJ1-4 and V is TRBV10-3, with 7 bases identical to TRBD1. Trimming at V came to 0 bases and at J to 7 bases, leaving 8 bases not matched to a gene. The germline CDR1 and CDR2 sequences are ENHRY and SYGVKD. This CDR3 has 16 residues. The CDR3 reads CAISESAGGVIEKLFF. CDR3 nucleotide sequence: TGTGCCATCAGTGAGTCGGCAGGGGGTGTGATTGAAAAACTGTTTTTT.

CDR3 nucleotide sequence: TGTGCCAGCAGTGTCGGCAGGGGGACCGGGGAGCTGTTTTTT. Amino acid sequence: CASSVGRGTGELFF. This chain connects TRBV2 to TRBJ2-2, with 7 bases that match TRBD1. Losses at the gene ends were 4 bases for V and 5 bases for J; bases not matched to a gene: 4. This CDR3 comprises 14 residues. Germline V gives CDR1 SNHLY, CDR2 FYNNEI.

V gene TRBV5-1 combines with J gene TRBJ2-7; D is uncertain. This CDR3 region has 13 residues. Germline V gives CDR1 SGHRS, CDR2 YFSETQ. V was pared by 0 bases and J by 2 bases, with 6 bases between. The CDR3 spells CASSLEPPYEQYF. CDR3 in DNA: TGCGCCAGCAGCTTGGAGCCCCCCTACGAGCAGTACTTC.

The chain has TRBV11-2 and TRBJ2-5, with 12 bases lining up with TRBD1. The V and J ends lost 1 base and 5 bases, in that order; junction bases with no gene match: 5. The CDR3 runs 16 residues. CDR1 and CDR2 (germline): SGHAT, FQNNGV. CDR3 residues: CASSLGGTGGQETQYF. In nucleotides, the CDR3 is TGTGCCAGCAGCTTAGGCGGGACAGGGGGCCAGGAGACCCAGTACTTC.

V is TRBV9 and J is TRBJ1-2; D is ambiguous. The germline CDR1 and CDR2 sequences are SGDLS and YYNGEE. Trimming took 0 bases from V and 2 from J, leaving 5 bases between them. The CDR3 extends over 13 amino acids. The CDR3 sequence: CASSVDRNYGYTF. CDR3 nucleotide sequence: TGTGCCAGCAGCGTAGACAGAAACTATGGCTACACCTTC. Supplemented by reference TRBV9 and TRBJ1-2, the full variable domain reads DSGVTQTPKHLITATGQRVTLRCSPRSGDLSVYWYQQSLDQGLQFLIQYYNGEERAKGNILERFSAQQFPDLHSELNLSSLELGDSALYFCASSVDRNYGYTFGSGTRLTVV.